Detailed here is one TCR beta chain. This sample is part of a study of control samples from healthy donors and cancer patients. CDR3 size: 14 residues. CDR1 SGHVS and CDR2 FNYEAQ come from the germline V gene. V lost 1 base and J lost 5, with 11 bases in between. Clones were read by immunoSEQ multiplex PCR, and TCRdb kept only the in-frame ones, dropping some. The sample contains 150,000 to 200,000 clones, 85% to 90% of which appear only once. V usage is TRBV7-6 and J usage is TRBJ2-5, with TRBD1 as a possible D gene (5 bases). Material: blood. The clonotype comes from a woman aged 30 to 39 in good health. CDR3 residues: CASSLEATAETQYF. Here the CDR3 DNA reads TGTGCCAGCAGCTTAGAGGCGACAGCGGAGACCCAGTACTTC.